This T cell receptor beta chain stems from a study of cytomegalovirus exposure and HLA in healthy donors. Notes on the study in general: An analysis done earlier found most TCR beta V segments productive about 87% or about 30% of the time. V- and J-gene trimming of TCR beta was linked (in a later analysis) to a missense DCLRE1C variant. Across donors, sequencing depth was assumed by presence/absence analyses to be roughly uniform. The authors listed around 150 TCR beta chains as cytomegalovirus-associated.

On this clone: Its antigen is unknown.

60 Vbeta and 13 Jbeta primers were used in PCR. The data were produced by immunoSEQ multiplex PCR, yet TCRdb's version contains in-frame clones alone and is incomplete. This repertoire shows around 41,000 clones, 51% found once; its top ten account for approximately 5.5%. The germline CDR1 and CDR2 sequences are MNHEY and SMNVEV (reference sequence). V lost 3 bases to trimming and J lost 6 bases, with 9 bases between them. The CDR3 length is 12 residues. The chain carries TRBV27 and TRBJ2-7, with D unresolved. The receptor comes from a man aged 55 to 70 in good health and CMV-seronegative. Material: PBMCs. This CDR3 reads CASSLPTGEQYF. The CDR3 DNA reads TGTGCCAGCAGTTTGCCGACGGGCGAGCAGTACTTC.